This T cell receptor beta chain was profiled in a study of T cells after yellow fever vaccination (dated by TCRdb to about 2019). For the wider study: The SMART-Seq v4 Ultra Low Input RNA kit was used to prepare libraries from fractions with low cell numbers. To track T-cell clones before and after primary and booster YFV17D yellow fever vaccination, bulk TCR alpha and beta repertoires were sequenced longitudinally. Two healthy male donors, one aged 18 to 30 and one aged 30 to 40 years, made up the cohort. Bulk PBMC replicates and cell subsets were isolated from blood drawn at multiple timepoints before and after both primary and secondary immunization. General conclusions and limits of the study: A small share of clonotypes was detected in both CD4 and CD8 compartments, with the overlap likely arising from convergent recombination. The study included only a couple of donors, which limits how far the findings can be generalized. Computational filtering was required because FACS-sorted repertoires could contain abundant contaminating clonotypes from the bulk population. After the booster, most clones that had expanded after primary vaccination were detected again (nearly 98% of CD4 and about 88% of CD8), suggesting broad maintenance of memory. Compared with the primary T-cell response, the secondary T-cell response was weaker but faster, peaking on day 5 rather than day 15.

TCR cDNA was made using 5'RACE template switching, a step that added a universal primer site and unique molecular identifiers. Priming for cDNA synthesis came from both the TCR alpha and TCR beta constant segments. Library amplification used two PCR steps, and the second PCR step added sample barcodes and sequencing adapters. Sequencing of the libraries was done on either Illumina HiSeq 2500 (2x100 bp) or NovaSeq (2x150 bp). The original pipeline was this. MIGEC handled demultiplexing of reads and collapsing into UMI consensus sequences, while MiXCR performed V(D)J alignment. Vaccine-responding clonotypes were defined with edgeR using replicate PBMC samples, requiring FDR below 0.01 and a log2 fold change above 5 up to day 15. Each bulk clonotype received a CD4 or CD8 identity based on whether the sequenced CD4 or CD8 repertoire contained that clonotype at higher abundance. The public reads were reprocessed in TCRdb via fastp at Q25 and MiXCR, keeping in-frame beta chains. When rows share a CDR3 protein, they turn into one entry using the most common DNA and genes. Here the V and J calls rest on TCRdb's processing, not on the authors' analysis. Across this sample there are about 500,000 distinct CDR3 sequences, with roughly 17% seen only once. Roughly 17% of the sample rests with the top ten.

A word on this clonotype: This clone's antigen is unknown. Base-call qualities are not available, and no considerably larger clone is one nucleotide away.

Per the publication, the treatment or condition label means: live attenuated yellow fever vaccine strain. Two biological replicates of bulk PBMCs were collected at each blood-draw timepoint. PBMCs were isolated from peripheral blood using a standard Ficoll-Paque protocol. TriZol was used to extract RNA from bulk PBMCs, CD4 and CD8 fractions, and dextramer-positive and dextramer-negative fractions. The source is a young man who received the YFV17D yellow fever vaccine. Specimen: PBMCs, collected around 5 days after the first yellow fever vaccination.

The CDR3 has the sequence CASSRDSATLPMNTEAFF. The DNA sequence is TGTGCCAGCAGCCGGGACAGCGCGACCCTTCCGATGAACACTGAAGCTTTCTTT. This receptor chain uses TRBV12-3 or TRBV12-4 and TRBJ1-1; 7 of the junction bases match TRBD1. The junction shows trimming of 6 bases on V and 0 bases on J, and the gene matches do not reach 16 bases of it. The CDR3 covers 18 residues, taking in both the cysteine and the phenylalanine. The sequence is cut down to CDR3 DNA, 54 bases in frame from base 1.